Shown below are 30 T cell receptor beta chains from a single sample sequenced in a study of follicular helper T cells after annual influenza vaccination. Data came from immunoSEQ multiplex PCR; TCRdb stores just in-frame clones and leaves some out. In the table there are 9,700 or so clones, approximately 84% of which are singletons. Time point in this sample: 2013-2014 season, 7 days after vaccination. Specimen: CXCR5- memory CD4+ T cells sorted from blood, collected 7 days after influenza vaccination. The source of these receptors is an adult who received the influenza vaccine.

The gene calls are TRBV28 and TRBJ2-1; unclear D gene. The V end lost 2 bases, the J end lost 0 bases, and 8 bases lay between the germline ends. This CDR3 has 15 amino acids. CDR1 and CDR2 (germline): MDHEN, SYDVKM. In nucleotides, the CDR3 is TGTGCCAGCAGTTTAAACTCCTTCTCCTACAATGAGCAGTTCTTC. Translation: CASSLNSFSYNEQFF.

V gene TRBV6-5 combines with J gene TRBJ2-7; TRBD2 is a possible D gene (6 bases). Germline V CDR1 and CDR2: MNHEY, SVGAGI. V lost 2 bases to trimming and J lost 3 bases, with 11 bases between them. This CDR3 contains 14 residues. DNA for the CDR3: TGTGCCAGCAGTTACAAGTGGGGGGACTACGAGCAGTACTTC. Translating it yields CASSYKWGDYEQYF.

This clone has only a few counts. The rearrangement joins TRBV23-1 to TRBJ2-2; D is undetermined. TRBV23-1 qualifies as an ORF whose function is uncertain. V lost 4 bases, J lost 3 bases, and 6 bases lay in between. This CDR3 region has 13 residues. In DNA, the CDR3 is TGCGCCAGCAGTCGGGCATACACCGGGGAGCTGTTTTTT. The encoded protein is CASSRAYTGELFF.

V is TRBV5-1 and J is TRBJ1-4; unclear D gene. Trimming removed 4 bases at V and 4 bases at J, with 11 bases between. Germline values: CDR1 SGHRS, CDR2 YFSETQ. The CDR3 runs 14 residues. For the CDR3, the DNA is TGCGCCAGCAGCCTAAGGACGGGTAATGAAAAACTGTTTTTT. It translates to CASSLRTGNEKLFF. Full variable domain (rest looked up from reference TRBV5-1 and TRBJ1-4): KAGVTQTPRYLIKTRGQQVTLSCSPISGHRSVSWYQQTPGQGLQFLFEYFSETQRNKGNFPGRFSGRQFSNSRSEMNVSTLELGDSALYLCASSLRTGNEKLFFGSGTQLSVL.

The chain employs TRBV6-6 and TRBJ2-1; D ambiguous. Looked up from germline, CDR1 is MNHNY and CDR2 is SVGAGI (reference sequence). The V gene lost 0 bases and the J gene lost 5 bases, with 5 bases spanning the gap. There are 13 residues in the CDR3. The CDR3 protein is CASSYSVDNEQFF. In DNA form, the CDR3 reads TGTGCCAGCAGTTACTCCGTCGACAATGAGCAGTTCTTC.

This sequence joins TRBV29-1 and TRBJ1-2; 8 bases align to TRBD1. Germline loops: CDR1 SQVTM, CDR2 ANQGSEA. V trimming: 0 bases; J trimming: 4 bases; junction bases outside the gene matches: 7. The CDR3 spans 15 residues. The CDR3 spells CSVEDRDRYPYGYTF. The CDR3, as DNA: TGCAGCGTTGAAGACCGGGACAGGTACCCCTATGGCTACACCTTC.

CDR3 sequence (DNA): TGTGCCAGCAGTAGCAGGGGGCAGGGAGGCTACACCTTC. Translated: CASSSRGQGGYTF. The rearrangement links TRBV6-1 to TRBJ1-2, with 8 bases aligning to TRBD1. The CDR3 is 13 amino acids. From germline, CDR1 is MNHNS and CDR2 SASEGT. V lost 5 bases and J lost 8; bases outside the gene matches: 7.

The chain couples TRBV9 to TRBJ1-6; D gene ambiguous. Germline CDR1 and CDR2: SGDLS and YYNGEE. V dropped 3 bases and J dropped 7 bases, with 11 bases sitting between them. This CDR3 spans 14 amino acids. CDR3 bases: TGTGCCAGCAGCGGACAAGAGGGAAATTCACCCCTCCACTTT. Its translation is CASSGQEGNSPLHF.

The V call is TRBV6-1, the J call TRBJ2-1; possibly TRBD2 for D (5 bases). V lost 10 bases and J 0 bases, leaving 10 bases between the germline ends. This CDR3 region has 13 residues. The germline V gene encodes CDR1 MNHNS and CDR2 SASEGT. The CDR3 here is CATRGSSYNEQFF. Written as DNA, the CDR3 is TGTGCCACTCGAGGGAGCTCCTACAATGAGCAGTTCTTC.

The chain uses TRBV7-8 and TRBJ2-3, with D perhaps TRBD1 or TRBD2 (6 bases each). Between the trimmed V and J ends, which lost 0 bases and 4 bases, there was a span of 14 bases. Per germline, CDR1 SGHVS and CDR2 FQNEAQ. This CDR3 is built from 16 residues. The CDR3 sequence is CASSLAWGARADTQYF. The CDR3 DNA sequence: TGTGCCAGCAGCTTAGCGTGGGGGGCGCGGGCAGATACGCAGTATTTT.

This clone was seen just once. The gene calls are TRBV4-3 and TRBJ2-7; 8 bases map to TRBD2. CDR1 and CDR2 (germline): LGHNA, YSLEER. With 1 base clipped from V and 6 bases from J, the junction kept 8 bases outside the gene matches. The CDR3 spans 15 residues. For the CDR3, the DNA is TGCGCCAGCAGCCAAGGGACTAGCAGGAGGGGCGAGCAGTACTTC. Protein product: CASSQGTSRRGEQYF.

This chain connects TRBV4-2 to TRBJ1-1, with 7 nucleotides matching TRBD1. With V trimmed by 4 bases and J by 3 bases, 11 bases remained unmatched. Germline V lookup: CDR1 LGHNA, CDR2 YNFKEQ. There are 16 residues in the CDR3. Here the CDR3 DNA reads TGTGCCAGCAGCCCAGGACCCGGGCAGGGGGACACTGAAGCTTTCTTT. Its translation: CASSPGPGQGDTEAFF.

This chain joins TRBV4-1 and TRBJ2-5, with 9 bases lining up with TRBD2. The CDR3 totals 17 residues. J was trimmed by 1 base and V by 0 bases; bases with no gene match: 6. Germline lookup yields CDR1 MGHRA and CDR2 YSYEKL. The CDR3 region has the DNA TGCGCCAGCAGCCAAGACGTCCAAGCGGGGGGCCAAGAGACCCAGTACTTC. Translation: CASSQDVQAGGQETQYF.

The chain joins TRBV7-8 to TRBJ2-3, with 10 nucleotides matching TRBD2. The V and J ends lost 8 bases and 0 bases, in that order; junction bases with no gene match: 14. The germline gives CDR1 SGHVS, CDR2 FQNEAQ. The CDR3 has 18 residues. CDR3 loop: CASGQGSVTSGSTDTQYF. CDR3 sequence (DNA): TGTGCCAGCGGCCAGGGGTCCGTGACTAGCGGGAGCACAGATACGCAGTATTTT. Based on the CDR3 plus reference TRBV7-8 and TRBJ2-3, the full variable domain is GAGVSQSPRYKVAKRGQDVALRCDPISGHVSLFWYQQALGQGPEFLTYFQNEAQLDKSGLPSDRFFAERPEGSVSTLKIQRTQQEDSAVYLCASGQGSVTSGSTDTQYFGPGTRLTVL.

There are a few counts of this clone. This chain links TRBV2 with TRBJ1-5; D not resolved. Germline V lookup: CDR1 SNHLY, CDR2 FYNNEI. Trimming took off 2 bases at V and 6 bases at J, with 14 bases between the two ends. The CDR3 is 15 residues long. CDR3 DNA sequence: TGTGCCAGCAGTGAATATCGGCAGCCGGGTCAGCCCCAGCATTTT. Translation: CASSEYRQPGQPQHF.

V gene TRBV6-1 combines with J gene TRBJ2-7; 9 bases align to TRBD1. The V and J ends lost 6 bases and 2 bases, in that order; junction bases with no gene match: 8. CDR3 length equals 15 residues. Germline CDR1 is MNHNS and CDR2 is SASEGT. CDR3 region: CASRYTGTGTYEQYF. The DNA for the CDR3 is TGTGCCAGCAGATACACCGGGACAGGGACCTACGAGCAGTACTTC.

J is TRBJ1-4 and V is TRBV7-9, with a tentative D call TRBD1 (5 bases). V was shortened by 1 base and J by 8 bases, with 11 bases between the two germline ends. Germline CDR1 reads SEHNR; CDR2 reads FQNEAQ (reference sequence). The CDR3 has 14 amino acids. As DNA, the CDR3 is TGTGCCAGCAGCTTAGGTCAGGGCGGAGAAAAACTGTTTTTT. Translated, it gives CASSLGQGGEKLFF.

This rearrangement joins TRBV19 to TRBJ2-7; 9 positions match TRBD2. This CDR3 region has 14 residues. Trimming at V came to 7 bases and at J to 1 base, leaving 5 bases not matched to a gene. Germline V gene lookup returns CDR1 LNHDA and CDR2 SQIVND (reference sequence). The CDR3 DNA reads TGTGCCAGTAAAGATAGCGGGAGTTCCTACGAGCAGTACTTC. Its translation: CASKDSGSSYEQYF.

The chain uses TRBV5-1 and TRBJ2-5, with TRBD2 matching 15 bases. This CDR3 region has 17 residues. J lost 5 bases, V lost 4 bases, and 9 bases had no gene match. CDR1 is SGHRS and CDR2 is YFSETQ in the germline V gene. CDR3 DNA sequence: TGCGCCAGCAGCCTAGGACTAGCGGGGGGGCCGGGGGAGACCCAGTACTTC. Protein: CASSLGLAGGPGETQYF. Variable domain in full (rest from reference TRBV5-1 and TRBJ2-5): KAGVTQTPRYLIKTRGQQVTLSCSPISGHRSVSWYQQTPGQGLQFLFEYFSETQRNKGNFPGRFSGRQFSNSRSEMNVSTLELGDSALYLCASSLGLAGGPGETQYFGPGTRLLVL.

This CDR3 is CASSWDSDNQPQHF. CDR3 DNA sequence: TGTGCCAGCAGCTGGGACAGTGACAATCAGCCCCAGCATTTT. The rearrangement joins TRBV28 to TRBJ1-5, with TRBD1 matching 7 bases. Germline V lookup: CDR1 MDHEN, CDR2 SYDVKM. The CDR3 extends over 14 amino acids. The junction had 5 bases not matched to a gene; V was cut back by 6 bases and J by 3 bases.

This clone was recorded a few times. The rearrangement uses TRBV10-3 and TRBJ2-5; D gene ambiguous. With 0 bases removed from V and 2 bases from J, the gap between germline ends came to 4 bases. Germline assignment: CDR1 ENHRY and CDR2 SYGVKD. The CDR3 sequence is 13 residues long. CDR3 DNA sequence: TGTGCCATCAGTGAGTCGCGGCAAGAGACCCAGTACTTC. Residues: CAISESRQETQYF.

The chain combines TRBV11-2 with TRBJ1-1; perhaps TRBD1 as D (5 bases). Germline CDR1 is SGHAT and CDR2 is FQNNGV. The CDR3 has 13 residues. V was clipped by 3 bases and J by 1 base, with 6 bases between them. Here the CDR3 reads CASSLTENTEAFF. The CDR3 coding sequence is TGTGCCAGCAGCTTGACAGAGAACACTGAAGCTTTCTTT.

This chain joins TRBV4-3 and TRBJ2-6; D gene unclear. Germline CDR1 reads LGHNA; CDR2 reads YSLEER. V gave up 1 base and J gave up 0 bases, with 10 bases separating them. This CDR3 region has 17 residues. In nucleotides, the CDR3 is TGCGCCAGCAGCCAAGCCCCTGCGATCTCTGGGGCCAACGTCCTGACTTTC. It yields the protein CASSQAPAISGANVLTF.

This sequence joins TRBV7-2 and TRBJ2-7; TRBD1 is a possible D gene (5 bases). Germline-derived CDR1 and CDR2 are SGHTA and FQGNSA. The CDR3 is 12 residues long. The germline V and J ends were trimmed by 5 bases and 2 bases, with 7 bases remaining between them. The DNA for the CDR3 is TGTGCCAGCAGCGGGGCTACCTACGAGCAGTACTTC. Its protein is CASSGATYEQYF.

The chain combines TRBV14 with TRBJ2-1; 10 bases map to TRBD2. The germline V gene encodes CDR1 SGHDN and CDR2 FVKESK. The CDR3 is made up of 15 amino acids. Trimming at V came to 0 bases and at J to 6 bases, leaving 2 bases not matched to a gene. DNA for the CDR3: TGTGCCAGCAGCCAAGATAGCGGGAGGCTCAATGAGCAGTTCTTC. It yields the protein CASSQDSGRLNEQFF.

The J gene is TRBJ2-1, the V gene TRBV5-6; 11 bases map to TRBD2. This CDR3 has 15 amino acids. Looked up from germline, CDR1 is SGHDT and CDR2 is YYEEEE. J gave up 6 bases and V 5 bases, and 7 bases lay outside the gene matches. In DNA, the CDR3 is TGTGCCAGCAGGTTAGCGGGAGGGCCTCTCAATGAGCAGTTCTTC. Protein: CASRLAGGPLNEQFF. Variable domain in full (rest from reference TRBV5-6 and TRBJ2-1): DAGVTQSPTHLIKTRGQQVTLRCSPKSGHDTVSWYQQALGQGPQFIFQYYEEEERQRGNFPDRFSGHQFPNYSSELNVNALLLGDSALYLCASRLAGGPLNEQFFGPGTRLTVL.

This chain uses TRBV28 with TRBJ1-5; D gene uncertain. The CDR3 totals 13 residues. Trimming stripped 5 bases from V and 0 bases from J, with 5 bases between. The germline V gene encodes CDR1 MDHEN and CDR2 SYDVKM. The CDR3 region has the DNA TGTGCCAGCAGTCTTTATAGCAATCAGCCCCAGCATTTT. Its translation is CASSLYSNQPQHF.

CDR3: CASSGTDQETQYF. CDR3 sequence (DNA): TGTGCCAGTAGTGGCACCGACCAAGAGACCCAGTACTTC. The rearrangement uses TRBV19 and TRBJ2-5; D not resolved. Germline V gene data show CDR1 as LNHDA and CDR2 as SQIVND (reference sequence). V lost 5 bases, J lost 0 bases, and 7 bases lay in between. This CDR3 has 13 amino acids.

V gene TRBV7-2 combines with J gene TRBJ1-4; D might be TRBD1 (5 bases). The V gene's germline CDR1 is SGHTA and CDR2 FQGNSA. The CDR3 loop spans 13 amino acids. The V and J ends lost 7 bases and 8 bases respectively, with 14 bases between them. The CDR3: CASTTGVREKLFF. CDR3 coding DNA: TGTGCCAGCACGACGGGGGTTAGAGAAAAACTGTTTTTT.

This chain joins TRBV5-6 and TRBJ1-2; D uncertain. The CDR3 consists of 12 residues. Trimming pared 0 bases from V and 8 bases from J, leaving 8 bases between. CDR1 and CDR2 (germline): SGHDT, YYEEEE. The CDR3, as DNA: TGTGCCAGCAGCTTGGTTTTGGGAGGCTACACCTTC. Translation: CASSLVLGGYTF.